The clone carrying this T cell receptor (beta chain) was detected a few times. No antigen is known for it. Primers for the PCR totalled 60 Vbeta and 13 Jbeta. Authors' processing steps: As a later analysis found, there were 80 million to 90 million unique TCR beta chains, of which roughly 11 million were shared. Assay used: immunoSEQ multiplex PCR; TCRdb lists only in-frame clones, some missing. Clone size and V and J calls were adopted from that table, with D and trimming inferred from the DNA. Counted here are about 82,000 clones, roughly four fifths occurring once; the ten biggest clones make up about 6.2%. The data are from a study of cytomegalovirus exposure and HLA in healthy donors. Notes on the study in general: It was assumed in the presence/absence analyses that sequencing depth was roughly uniform across donors. According to a later analysis, donors in an Asian-associated ancestry cluster reportedly had fewer N-insertions than the roughly 670-donor mean. Most subjects had HLA-A and HLA-B alleles reportedly predicted accurately by TCR beta sequences.

The V and J ends lost 5 bases and 2 bases, in that order; junction bases with no gene match: 6. Germline values: CDR1 SNHLY, CDR2 FYNNEI. CDR3 length equals 14 residues. The TCR comes from a woman aged 45 to 65 in good health and CMV-seropositive. Input material: PBMCs. V usage is TRBV2 and J usage is TRBJ2-7; 7 bases map to TRBD1. The CDR3 region has the DNA TGTGCCAGCAGTAACCCGGGACAGACCTACGAGCAGTACTTC. It encodes CASSNPGQTYEQYF. The whole variable domain, filled in from reference TRBV2 and TRBJ2-7, reads EPEVTQTPSHQVTQMGQEVILRCVPISNHLYFYWYRQILGQKVEFLVSFYNNEISEKSEIFDDQFSVERPDGSNFTLKIRSTKLEDSAMYFCASSNPGQTYEQYFGPGTRLTVT.